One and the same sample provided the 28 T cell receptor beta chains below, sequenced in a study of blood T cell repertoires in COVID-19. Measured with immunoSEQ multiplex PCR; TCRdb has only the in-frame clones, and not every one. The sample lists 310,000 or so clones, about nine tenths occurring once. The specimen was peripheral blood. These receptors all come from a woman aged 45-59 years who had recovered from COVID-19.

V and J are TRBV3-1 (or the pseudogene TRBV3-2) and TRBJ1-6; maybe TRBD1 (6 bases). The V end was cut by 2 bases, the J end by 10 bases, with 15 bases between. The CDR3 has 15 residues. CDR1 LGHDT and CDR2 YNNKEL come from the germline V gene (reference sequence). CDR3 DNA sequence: TGTGCCAGCAGCCAAACACAGGGTCGAGACTCACCCCTCCACTTT. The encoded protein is CASSQTQGRDSPLHF.

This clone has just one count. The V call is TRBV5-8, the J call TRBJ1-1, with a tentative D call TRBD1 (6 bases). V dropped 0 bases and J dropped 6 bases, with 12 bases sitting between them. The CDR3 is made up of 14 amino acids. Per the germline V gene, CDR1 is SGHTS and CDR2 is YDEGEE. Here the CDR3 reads CASSLVQGRAEAFF. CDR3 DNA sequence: TGTGCCAGCAGCTTGGTGCAGGGGAGAGCTGAAGCTTTCTTT.

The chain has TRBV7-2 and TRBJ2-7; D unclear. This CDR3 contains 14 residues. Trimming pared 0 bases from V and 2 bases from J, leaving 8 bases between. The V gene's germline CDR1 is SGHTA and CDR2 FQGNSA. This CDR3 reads CASSLARPPYEQYF. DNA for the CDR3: TGTGCCAGCAGCTTAGCCAGGCCTCCCTACGAGCAGTACTTC.

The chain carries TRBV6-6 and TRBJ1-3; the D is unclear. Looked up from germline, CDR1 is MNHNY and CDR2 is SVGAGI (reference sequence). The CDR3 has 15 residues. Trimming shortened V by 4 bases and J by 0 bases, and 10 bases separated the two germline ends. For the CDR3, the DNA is TGTGCCAGCAGTTCTCCACCGCGCTCTGGAAACACCATATATTTT. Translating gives CASSSPPRSGNTIYF.

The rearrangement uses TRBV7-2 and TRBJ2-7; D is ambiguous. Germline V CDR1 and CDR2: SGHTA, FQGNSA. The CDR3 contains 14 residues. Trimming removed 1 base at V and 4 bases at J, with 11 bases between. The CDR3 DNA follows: TGTGCCAGCAGCTTAGTGCACAGAAATTACGAGCAGTACTTC. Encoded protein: CASSLVHRNYEQYF.

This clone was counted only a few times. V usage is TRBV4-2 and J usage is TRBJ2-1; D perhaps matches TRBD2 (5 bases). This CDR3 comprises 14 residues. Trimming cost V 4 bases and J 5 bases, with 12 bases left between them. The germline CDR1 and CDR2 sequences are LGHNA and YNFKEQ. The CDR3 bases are TGTGCCAGCAGCCCACGAGGGCAGAACAATGAGCAGTTCTTC. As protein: CASSPRGQNNEQFF.

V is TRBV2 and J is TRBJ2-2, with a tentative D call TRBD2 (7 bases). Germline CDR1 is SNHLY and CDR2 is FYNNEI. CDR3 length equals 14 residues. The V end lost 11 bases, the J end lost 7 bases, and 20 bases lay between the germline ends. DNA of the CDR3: TGTGCCGCCGGAGGAGGGGGGGCCTTCGGGGAGCTGTTTTTT. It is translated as CAAGGGGAFGELFF.

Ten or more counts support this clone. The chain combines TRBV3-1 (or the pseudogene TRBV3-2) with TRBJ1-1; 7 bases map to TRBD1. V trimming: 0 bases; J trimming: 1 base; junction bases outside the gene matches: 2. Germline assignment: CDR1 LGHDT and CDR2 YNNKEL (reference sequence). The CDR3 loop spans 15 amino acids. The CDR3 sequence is CASSQEWTGNTEAFF. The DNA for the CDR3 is TGTGCCAGCAGCCAAGAGTGGACAGGGAACACTGAAGCTTTCTTT.

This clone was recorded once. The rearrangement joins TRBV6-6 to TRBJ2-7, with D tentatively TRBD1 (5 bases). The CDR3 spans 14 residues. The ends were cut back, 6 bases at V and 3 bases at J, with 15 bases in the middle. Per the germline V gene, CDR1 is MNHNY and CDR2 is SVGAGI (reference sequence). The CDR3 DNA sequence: TGTGCCAGCAGCCCAGGTTCAGGGATCTACGAGCAGTACTTC. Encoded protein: CASSPGSGIYEQYF.

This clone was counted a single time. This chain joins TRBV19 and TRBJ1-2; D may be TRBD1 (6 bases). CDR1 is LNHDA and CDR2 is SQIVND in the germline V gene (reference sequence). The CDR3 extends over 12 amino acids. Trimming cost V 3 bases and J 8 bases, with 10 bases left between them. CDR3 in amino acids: CASSISTGGYTF. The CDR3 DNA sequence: TGTGCCAGTAGTATCAGTACAGGGGGCTACACCTTC.

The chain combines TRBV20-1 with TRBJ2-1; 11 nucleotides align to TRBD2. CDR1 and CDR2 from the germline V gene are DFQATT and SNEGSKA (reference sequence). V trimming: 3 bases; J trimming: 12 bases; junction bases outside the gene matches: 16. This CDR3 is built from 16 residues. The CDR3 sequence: CSASPIAGGPSDVQFF. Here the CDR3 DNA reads TGCAGTGCTAGTCCGATAGCGGGAGGGCCAAGCGATGTGCAGTTCTTC.

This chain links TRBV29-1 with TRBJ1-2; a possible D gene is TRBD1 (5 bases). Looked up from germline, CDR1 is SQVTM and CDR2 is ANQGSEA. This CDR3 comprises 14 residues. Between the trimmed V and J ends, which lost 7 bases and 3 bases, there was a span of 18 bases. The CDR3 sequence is CSAMGRGVDYGYTF. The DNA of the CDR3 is TGCAGCGCCATGGGGCGGGGGGTTGACTATGGCTACACCTTC.

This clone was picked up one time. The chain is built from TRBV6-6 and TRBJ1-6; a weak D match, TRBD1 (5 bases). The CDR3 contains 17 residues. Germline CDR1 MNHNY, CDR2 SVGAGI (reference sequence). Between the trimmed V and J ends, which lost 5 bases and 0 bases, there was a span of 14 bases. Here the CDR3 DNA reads TGTGCCAGCAGTCCGCGGGGCCAGAGCTCCTATAATTCACCCCTCCACTTT. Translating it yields CASSPRGQSSYNSPLHF.

CDR3 sequence (DNA): TGTGCCAGCAGTTTAGATGGTCAGGGTGCTGGCTACACCTTC. Its protein product is CASSLDGQGAGYTF. This chain joins TRBV28 and TRBJ1-2; maybe TRBD1 (5 bases). Germline assignment: CDR1 MDHEN and CDR2 SYDVKM. This CDR3 spans 14 amino acids. V dropped 2 bases and J dropped 7 bases, with 14 bases sitting between them.

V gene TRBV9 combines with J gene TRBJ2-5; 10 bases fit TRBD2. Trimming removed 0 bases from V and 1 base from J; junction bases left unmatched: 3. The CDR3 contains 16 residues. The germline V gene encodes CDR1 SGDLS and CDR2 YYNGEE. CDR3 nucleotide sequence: TGTGCCAGCAGCGTAGGGACTAGCGGATTCCAAGAGACCCAGTACTTC. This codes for CASSVGTSGFQETQYF. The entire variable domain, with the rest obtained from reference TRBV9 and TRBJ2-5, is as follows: DSGVTQTPKHLITATGQRVTLRCSPRSGDLSVYWYQQSLDQGLQFLIQYYNGEERAKGNILERFSAQQFPDLHSELNLSSLELGDSALYFCASSVGTSGFQETQYFGPGTRLLVL.

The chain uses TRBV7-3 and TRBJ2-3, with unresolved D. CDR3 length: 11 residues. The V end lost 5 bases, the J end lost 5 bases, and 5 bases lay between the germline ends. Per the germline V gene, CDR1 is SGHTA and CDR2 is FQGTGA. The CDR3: CASSGGDTQYF. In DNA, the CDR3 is TGTGCCAGCAGCGGCGGAGATACGCAGTATTTT.

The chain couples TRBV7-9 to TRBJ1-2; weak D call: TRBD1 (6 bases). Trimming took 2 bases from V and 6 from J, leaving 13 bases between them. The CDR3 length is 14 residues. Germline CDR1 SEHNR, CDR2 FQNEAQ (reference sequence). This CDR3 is CASSLNPGVHGYTF. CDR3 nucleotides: TGTGCCAGCAGCTTAAACCCAGGGGTCCATGGCTACACCTTC.

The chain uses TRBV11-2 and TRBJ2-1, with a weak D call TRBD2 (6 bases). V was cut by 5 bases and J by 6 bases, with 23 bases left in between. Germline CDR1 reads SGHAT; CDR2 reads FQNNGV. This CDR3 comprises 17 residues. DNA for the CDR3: TGTGCCAGCAGCCCTCCTGGTGTGGTGGGAGGATCCAATGAGCAGTTCTTC. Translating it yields CASSPPGVVGGSNEQFF.

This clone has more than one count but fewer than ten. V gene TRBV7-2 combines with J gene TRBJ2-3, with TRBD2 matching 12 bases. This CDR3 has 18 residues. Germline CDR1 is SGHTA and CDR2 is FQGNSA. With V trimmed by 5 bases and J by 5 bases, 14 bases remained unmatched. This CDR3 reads CASSTHGLAGGPGDTQYF. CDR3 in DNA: TGTGCCAGCAGCACACATGGCCTAGCGGGGGGGCCGGGAGATACGCAGTATTTT. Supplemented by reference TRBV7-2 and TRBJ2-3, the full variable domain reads GAGVSQSPSNKVTEKGKDVELRCDPISGHTALYWYRQSLGQGLEFLIYFQGNSAPDKSGLPSDRFSAERTGGSVSTLTIQRTQQEDSAVYLCASSTHGLAGGPGDTQYFGPGTRLTVL.

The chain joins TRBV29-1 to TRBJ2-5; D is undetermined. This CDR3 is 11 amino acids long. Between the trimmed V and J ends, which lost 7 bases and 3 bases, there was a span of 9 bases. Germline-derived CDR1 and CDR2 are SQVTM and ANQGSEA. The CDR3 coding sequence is TGCAGCGGGTTACAGAAAGAGACCCAGTACTTC. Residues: CSGLQKETQYF.

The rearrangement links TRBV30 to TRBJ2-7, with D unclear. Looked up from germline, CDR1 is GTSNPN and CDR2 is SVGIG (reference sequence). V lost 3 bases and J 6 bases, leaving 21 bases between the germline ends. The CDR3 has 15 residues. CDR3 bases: TGTGCCTGGAGCCCCCGGTTGGCTAGGAATCTCGAGCAGTACTTC. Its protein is CAWSPRLARNLEQYF.

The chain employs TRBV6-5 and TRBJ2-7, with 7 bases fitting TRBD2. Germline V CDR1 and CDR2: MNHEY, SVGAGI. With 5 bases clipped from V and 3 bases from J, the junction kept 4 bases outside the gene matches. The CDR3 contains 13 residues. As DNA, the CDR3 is TGTGCCAGCAGTCCCGGGGGGAACTACGAGCAGTACTTC. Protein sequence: CASSPGGNYEQYF.

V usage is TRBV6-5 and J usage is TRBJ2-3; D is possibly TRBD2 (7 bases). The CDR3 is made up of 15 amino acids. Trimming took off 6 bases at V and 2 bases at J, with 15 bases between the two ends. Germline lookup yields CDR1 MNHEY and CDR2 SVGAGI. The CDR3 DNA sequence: TGTGCCAGCAGCCTTTTGGCGGGGGCCACAGATACGCAGTATTTT. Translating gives CASSLLAGATDTQYF.

The CDR3 reads CASSSSLRNRATEAFF. DNA for the CDR3: TGCGCCAGCAGCTCCTCCCTCCGGAACAGGGCCACTGAAGCTTTCTTT. This chain uses TRBV5-1 with TRBJ1-1; TRBD1 is a possible D gene (6 bases). The CDR3 has 16 amino acids. Germline V lookup: CDR1 SGHRS, CDR2 YFSETQ. Trimming removed 3 bases at V and 4 bases at J, with 19 bases between.

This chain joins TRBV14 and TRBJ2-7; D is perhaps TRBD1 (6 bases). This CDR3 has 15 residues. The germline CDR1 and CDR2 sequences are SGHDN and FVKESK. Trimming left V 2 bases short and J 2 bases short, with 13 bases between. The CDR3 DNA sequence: TGTGCCAGCAGCCAACAGGGGATTCGGGCCTACGAGCAGTACTTC. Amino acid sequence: CASSQQGIRAYEQYF.

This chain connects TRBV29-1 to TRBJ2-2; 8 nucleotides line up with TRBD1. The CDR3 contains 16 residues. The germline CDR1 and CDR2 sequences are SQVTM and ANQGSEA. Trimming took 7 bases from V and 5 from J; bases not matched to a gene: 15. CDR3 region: CSARGNRGDTTGELFF. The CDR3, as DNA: TGCAGCGCGAGGGGGAACAGGGGGGATACGACCGGGGAGCTGTTTTTT.

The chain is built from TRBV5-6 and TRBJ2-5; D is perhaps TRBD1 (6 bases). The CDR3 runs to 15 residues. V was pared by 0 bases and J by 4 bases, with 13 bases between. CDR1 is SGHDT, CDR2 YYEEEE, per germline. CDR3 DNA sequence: TGTGCCAGCAGCTTGGGAGGGGGTAGTGTAGAGACCCAGTACTTC. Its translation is CASSLGGGSVETQYF.

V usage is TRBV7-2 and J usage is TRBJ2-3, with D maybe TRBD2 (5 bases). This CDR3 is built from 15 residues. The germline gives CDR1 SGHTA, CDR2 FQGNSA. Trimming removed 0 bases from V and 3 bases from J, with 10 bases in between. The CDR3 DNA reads TGTGCCAGCAGCTTAGCCGGACTTGTTACAGATACGCAGTATTTT. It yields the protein CASSLAGLVTDTQYF.